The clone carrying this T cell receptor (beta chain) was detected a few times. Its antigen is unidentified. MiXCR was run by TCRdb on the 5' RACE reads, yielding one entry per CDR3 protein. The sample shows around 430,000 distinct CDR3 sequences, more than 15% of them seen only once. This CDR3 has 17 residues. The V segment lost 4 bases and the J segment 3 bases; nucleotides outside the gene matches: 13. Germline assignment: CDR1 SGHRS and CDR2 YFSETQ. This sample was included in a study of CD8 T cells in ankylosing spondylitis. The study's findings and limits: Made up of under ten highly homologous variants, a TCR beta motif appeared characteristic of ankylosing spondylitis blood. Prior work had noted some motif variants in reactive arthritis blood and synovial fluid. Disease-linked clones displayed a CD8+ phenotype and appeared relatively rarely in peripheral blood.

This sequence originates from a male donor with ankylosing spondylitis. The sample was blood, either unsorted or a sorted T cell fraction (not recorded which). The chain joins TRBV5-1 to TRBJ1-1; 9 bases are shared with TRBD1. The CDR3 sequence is CASSPLRTGEGDTEAFF. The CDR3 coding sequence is TGCGCCAGCAGCCCGTTAAGGACAGGGGAGGGGGACACTGAAGCTTTCTTT.